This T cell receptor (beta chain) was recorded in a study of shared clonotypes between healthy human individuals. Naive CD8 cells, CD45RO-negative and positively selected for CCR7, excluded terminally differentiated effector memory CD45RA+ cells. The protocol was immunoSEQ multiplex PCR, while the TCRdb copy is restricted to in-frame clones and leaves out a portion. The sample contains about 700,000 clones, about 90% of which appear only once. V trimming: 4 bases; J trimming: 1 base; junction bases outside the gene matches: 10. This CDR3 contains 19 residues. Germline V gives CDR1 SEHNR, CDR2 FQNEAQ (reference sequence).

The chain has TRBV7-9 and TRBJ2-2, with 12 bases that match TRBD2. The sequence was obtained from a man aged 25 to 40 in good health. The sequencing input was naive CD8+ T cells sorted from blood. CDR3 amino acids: CASSSTRLTSGRNTGELFF. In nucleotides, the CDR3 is TGTGCCAGCAGCTCCACCCGACTGACTAGCGGGAGGAACACCGGGGAGCTGTTTTTT.